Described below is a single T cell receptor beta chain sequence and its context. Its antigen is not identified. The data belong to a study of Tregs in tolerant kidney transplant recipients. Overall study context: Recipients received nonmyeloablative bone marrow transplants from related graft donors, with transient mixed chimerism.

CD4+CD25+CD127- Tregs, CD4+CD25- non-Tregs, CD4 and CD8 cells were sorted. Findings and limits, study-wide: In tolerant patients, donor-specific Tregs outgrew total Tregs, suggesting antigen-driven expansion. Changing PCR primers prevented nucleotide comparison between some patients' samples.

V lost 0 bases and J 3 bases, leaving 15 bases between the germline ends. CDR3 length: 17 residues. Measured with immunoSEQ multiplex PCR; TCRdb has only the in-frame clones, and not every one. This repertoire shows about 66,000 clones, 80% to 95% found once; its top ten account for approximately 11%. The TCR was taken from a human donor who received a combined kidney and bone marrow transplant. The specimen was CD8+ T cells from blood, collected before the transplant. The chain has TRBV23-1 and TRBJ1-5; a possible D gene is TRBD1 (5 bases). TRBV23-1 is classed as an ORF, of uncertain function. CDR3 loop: CASSQSTGDGDNQPQHF. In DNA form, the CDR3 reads TGCGCCAGCAGTCAATCAACGGGGGACGGCGACAATCAGCCCCAGCATTTT.